What follows are 25 T cell receptor beta chains derived from one specimen sequenced in a study of T cell responses to AZD1222 COVID-19 vaccine. Assay used: immunoSEQ multiplex PCR; TCRdb lists only in-frame clones, some missing. The sample carries some 79,000 clones, less than 85% recorded once. Sample: peripheral blood, taken 28 days after the second AZD1222 dose. Receptors originate from an adult who received the AZD1222 COVID-19 vaccine.

The V call is TRBV2, the J call TRBJ1-2; no firm D call. The V and J ends lost 10 bases and 0 bases respectively, with 12 bases between them. The CDR3 is 13 residues long. CDR1 and CDR2 from the germline V gene are SNHLY and FYNNEI. CDR3 sequence (DNA): TGTGCCACTAAAAGAGAAACTAACTATGGCTACACCTTC. It specifies CATKRETNYGYTF.

V usage is TRBV19 and J usage is TRBJ1-6; unclear D gene. CDR1 is LNHDA, CDR2 SQIVND, per germline (reference sequence). Trimming cost V 6 bases and J 0 bases, with 6 bases left between them. This CDR3 spans 14 amino acids. CDR3 region: CASRHSSYNSPLHF. In DNA form, the CDR3 reads TGTGCCAGTAGGCATAGCTCCTATAATTCACCCCTCCACTTT. Combining the CDR3 with reference TRBV19 and TRBJ1-6 gives the whole variable domain DGGITQSPKYLFRKEGQNVTLSCEQNLNHDAMYWYRQDPGQGLRLIYYSQIVNDFQKGDIAEGYSVSREKKESFPLTVTSAQKNPTAFYLCASRHSSYNSPLHFGNGTRLTVT.

This chain joins TRBV5-1 and TRBJ1-2; D may be TRBD1 (5 bases). CDR1 SGHRS and CDR2 YFSETQ come from the germline V gene. CDR3 length: 14 amino acids. V lost 0 bases, J lost 7 bases, and 13 bases lay in between. This CDR3 reads CASSLGQGQGGYTF. The CDR3 DNA reads TGCGCCAGCAGCTTGGGCCAGGGTCAGGGTGGCTACACCTTC.

The rearrangement uses TRBV6-5 and TRBJ1-2, with 9 bases identical to TRBD1. Trimming removed 2 bases from V and 4 bases from J; junction bases left unmatched: 8. The CDR3 totals 16 residues. Looked up from germline, CDR1 is MNHEY and CDR2 is SVGAGI. CDR3 amino acids: CASSYGGTGLGYGYTF. The CDR3 DNA reads TGTGCCAGCAGTTACGGCGGGACAGGGCTCGGCTATGGCTACACCTTC.

In its sample, this clone was seen once. The chain has TRBV7-9 and TRBJ2-4, with 9 bases fitting TRBD1. The CDR3 totals 15 residues. The germline V gene encodes CDR1 SEHNR and CDR2 FQNEAQ (reference sequence). The ends lost 2 bases at V and 1 base at J; junction bases unmatched: 0. The CDR3, as DNA: TGTGCCAGCAGCTTAACAGGGGGCGCCAAAAACATTCAGTACTTC. Its translation is CASSLTGGAKNIQYF.

This sequence joins TRBV7-2 and TRBJ1-6; unclear D gene. CDR3 length: 16 amino acids. Deletions cut 2 bases from V and 8 bases from J, with 16 bases between. CDR1 SGHTA and CDR2 FQGNSA come from the germline V gene. The CDR3 coding sequence is TGTGCCAGCAGCTTATTTGGCAGGCGTGTTCATTCACCCCTCCACTTT. Amino acid sequence: CASSLFGRRVHSPLHF.

V is TRBV5-6 and J is TRBJ1-4; D not certain. Trimming removed 2 bases from V and 0 bases from J, with 8 bases in between. From germline, CDR1 is SGHDT and CDR2 YYEEEE. CDR3 length: 15 amino acids. CDR3 nucleotide sequence: TGTGCCAGCAGCTTCCGTCGGGCAACTAATGAAAAACTGTTTTTT. Translating gives CASSFRRATNEKLFF. The full variable domain, with the rest looked up from reference TRBV5-6 and TRBJ1-4, is DAGVTQSPTHLIKTRGQQVTLRCSPKSGHDTVSWYQQALGQGPQFIFQYYEEEERQRGNFPDRFSGHQFPNYSSELNVNALLLGDSALYLCASSFRRATNEKLFFGSGTQLSVL.

The CDR3 DNA is TGCGCCAGCAGGGCAGACGCCGCCTCTGGAAACACCATATATTTT. This translates into CASRADAASGNTIYF. The rearrangement joins TRBV5-1 to TRBJ1-3; the D is unclear. The CDR3 is made up of 15 amino acids. Germline V gives CDR1 SGHRS, CDR2 YFSETQ. Trimming took 5 bases from V and 0 from J, leaving 12 bases between them. The full variable domain, in which reference TRBV5-1 and TRBJ1-3 provide the parts outside the CDR3, is KAGVTQTPRYLIKTRGQQVTLSCSPISGHRSVSWYQQTPGQGLQFLFEYFSETQRNKGNFPGRFSGRQFSNSRSEMNVSTLELGDSALYLCASRADAASGNTIYFGEGSWLTVV.

The chain links TRBV11-1 to TRBJ2-2; D remains ambiguous. The CDR3 has 14 residues. Per the germline V gene, CDR1 is SGHAT and CDR2 is FQDESV (reference sequence). V gave up 5 bases and J gave up 4 bases, with 11 bases separating them. CDR3 DNA sequence: TGTGCCAGCAGCCAGACCTTAATCACCGGGGAGCTGTTTTTT. Its protein is CASSQTLITGELFF.

The chain links TRBV11-3 to TRBJ2-3; 7 bases agree with TRBD2. The ends lost 5 bases at V and 7 bases at J; junction bases unmatched: 12. The CDR3 has 15 residues. Germline loops: CDR1 SGHNT, CDR2 YENEEA. For the CDR3, the DNA is TGTGCCAGCAGCCCTCTGGGCGGGAGTGGGCATACGCAGTATTTT. It is translated as CASSPLGGSGHTQYF.

V is TRBV7-6 and J is TRBJ2-1; 8 bases map to TRBD2. The CDR3 is made up of 15 amino acids. CDR1 and CDR2 from the germline V gene are SGHVS and FNYEAQ. The J segment lost 7 bases and the V segment lost 1 base, leaving 6 bases of the junction unmatched. This chain's CDR3 is CASSLGGSGANEQFF. In DNA form, the CDR3 reads TGTGCCAGCAGCTTAGGCGGTAGCGGGGCTAATGAGCAGTTCTTC.

The rearrangement uses TRBV7-2 and TRBJ2-7, with 9 bases that match TRBD1. CDR1 is SGHTA, CDR2 FQGNSA, per germline. With V trimmed by 7 bases and J by 2 bases, 9 bases remained unmatched. The CDR3 has 15 residues. CDR3 nucleotide sequence: TGTGCCAGCACCGTACAGGGGGCACTTACCTACGAGCAGTACTTC. It codes for CASTVQGALTYEQYF.

The gene calls are TRBV11-1 and TRBJ2-5; D call uncertain. Germline CDR1 SGHAT, CDR2 FQDESV (reference sequence). Trimming took 5 bases from V and 2 from J, leaving 6 bases between them. The CDR3 is 12 amino acids. CDR3 region: CASSRSQETQYF. The CDR3, as DNA: TGTGCCAGCAGCCGTTCACAAGAGACCCAGTACTTC.

This chain joins TRBV18 and TRBJ2-5; D perhaps matches TRBD2 (6 bases). The length of the CDR3 is 15 residues. V was shortened by 5 bases and J by 4 bases, with 17 bases between the two germline ends. CDR1 is KGHSH and CDR2 is LQKENI in the germline V gene. As DNA, the CDR3 is TGTGCCAGCTCAGCAACACCGGTCGGGGGAGAGACCCAGTACTTC. Translating it yields CASSATPVGGETQYF.

The chain recombines TRBV2 with TRBJ2-2; TRBD1 matches at 9 bases. The germline V gene encodes CDR1 SNHLY and CDR2 FYNNEI. The length of the CDR3 is 15 residues. With V trimmed by 6 bases and J by 5 bases, 7 bases remained unmatched. CDR3 residues: CASRPGTGFTGELFF. In DNA, the CDR3 is TGTGCCAGCAGGCCCGGGACAGGGTTTACCGGGGAGCTGTTTTTT.

This chain uses TRBV5-1 with TRBJ2-1; 10 bases fit TRBD2. CDR3 length equals 15 residues. With V trimmed by 5 bases and J by 6 bases, 8 bases remained unmatched. The germline CDR1 and CDR2 sequences are SGHRS and YFSETQ. Here the CDR3 DNA reads TGCGCCAGCAGTACTAGCGGGATGTCCCTCAATGAGCAGTTCTTC. Amino acids: CASSTSGMSLNEQFF.

This chain joins TRBV19 and TRBJ2-5, with 10 bases that match TRBD1. Germline V gene sequence: CDR1 LNHDA, CDR2 SQIVND (reference sequence). Germline trimming cut 3 bases from V and 5 bases from J; bases unmatched to any gene: 12. This CDR3 contains 17 residues. CDR3 bases: TGTGCCAGTAGTATGGGGGACAGGGGAGCCGGAGGGGAGACCCAGTACTTC. Translated, it gives CASSMGDRGAGGETQYF.

This clone was counted once. V and J are TRBV30 and TRBJ2-5; D unclear. Trimming stripped 3 bases from V and 5 bases from J, with 10 bases between. The CDR3 sequence is 12 residues long. The germline V gene encodes CDR1 GTSNPN and CDR2 SVGIG (reference sequence). The DNA for the CDR3 is TGTGCCTGGAGGAATAACTGGGAGACCCAGTACTTC. Translation: CAWRNNWETQYF.

The chain employs TRBV28 and TRBJ1-1, with no clear D. This CDR3 has 12 residues. V was pared by 4 bases and J by 8 bases, with 11 bases between. CDR1 and CDR2 (germline): MDHEN, SYDVKM. CDR3 DNA sequence: TGTGCCAGCAGTTCCCGGGCCAGAGAAGCTTTCTTT. It is translated as CASSSRAREAFF.

V is TRBV5-1 and J is TRBJ2-3; TRBD1 matches at 10 bases. Germline V CDR1 and CDR2: SGHRS, YFSETQ. Trimming took 4 bases from V and 2 from J; bases not matched to a gene: 1. This CDR3 contains 14 residues. The CDR3 nucleotides read TGCGCCAGCAGCGGGACAGGGGCCACAGATACGCAGTATTTT. Encoded protein: CASSGTGATDTQYF.

This chain links TRBV9 with TRBJ2-1; TRBD2 matches at 9 bases. Germline trimming cut 3 bases from V and 5 bases from J; bases unmatched to any gene: 9. The CDR3 runs to 16 residues. Germline loops: CDR1 SGDLS, CDR2 YYNGEE. This CDR3 is CASSARGGVIDNEQFF. DNA for the CDR3: TGTGCCAGCAGCGCGCGGGGGGGAGTAATCGACAATGAGCAGTTCTTC.

The table lists this clone with a few counts. The chain couples TRBV27 to TRBJ2-1; no reliable D call. This CDR3 is 17 amino acids long. V was cut by 6 bases and J by 4 bases, with 22 bases left in between. CDR1 MNHEY and CDR2 SMNVEV come from the germline V gene (reference sequence). This chain's CDR3 is CASSGNIDHERYNEQFF. DNA of the CDR3: TGTGCCAGCAGCGGAAATATCGATCATGAGAGATACAATGAGCAGTTCTTC.

This clone is a singleton in its sample. This chain connects TRBV11-2 to TRBJ2-5; D tentatively reads TRBD1 or TRBD2 (6 bases each). Germline V gene lookup returns CDR1 SGHAT and CDR2 FQNNGV. V lost 6 bases and J 4 bases, leaving 12 bases between the germline ends. CDR3 length equals 13 residues. CDR3 sequence: CASRRGARETQYF. In DNA form, the CDR3 reads TGTGCCAGCAGGAGGGGGGCCAGAGAGACCCAGTACTTC. Complete variable domain (other parts from reference TRBV11-2 and TRBJ2-5): EAGVAQSPRYKIIEKRQSVAFWCNPISGHATLYWYQQILGQGPKLLIQFQNNGVVDDSQLPKDRFSAERLKGVDSTLKIQPAKLEDSAVYLCASRRGARETQYFGPGTRLLVL.

The chain has TRBV19 and TRBJ1-3, with a tentative D call TRBD1 (5 bases). The V and J ends lost 1 base and 0 bases respectively, with 10 bases between them. The germline V gene has CDR1 LNHDA and CDR2 SQIVND (reference sequence). The CDR3 length is 16 residues. The CDR3 reads CASSIVGLRSGNTIYF. In DNA, the CDR3 is TGTGCCAGTAGTATAGTGGGACTCCGCTCTGGAAACACCATATATTTT.

This clone showed up just once. V is TRBV7-8 and J is TRBJ1-1, with TRBD1 matching 7 bases. Germline V gene sequence: CDR1 SGHVS, CDR2 FQNEAQ. The CDR3 runs 14 residues. The V and J ends lost 2 bases and 3 bases, in that order; junction bases with no gene match: 3. CDR3 coding DNA: TGTGCCAGCAGCTTATGGCAGGGGGACACTGAAGCTTTCTTT. Translating it yields CASSLWQGDTEAFF.